This T cell receptor beta chain originates from a study of blood T cell repertoires in COVID-19. Across the study: Samples representing acute and convalescent COVID-19 were sourced from the United States, Italy and Spain. PBMCs, B-cell-depleted T cells, or T cells provided the cDNA or gDNA that made up the material.

Participants were placed into cohorts based on the clinical history they reported. The recovered donors of Cohort 3 showed two negative PCRs, clearance, or symptom resolution. TCRdb's table, derived via immunoSEQ multiplex PCR, lists solely in-frame clones and lacks some. Here the sample spans about 400,000 clones, 87% being singletons. From germline, CDR1 is SGDLS and CDR2 YYNGEE. The CDR3 is 16 amino acids. V trimming: 0 bases; J trimming: 10 bases; junction bases outside the gene matches: 7. The receptor was isolated from a woman between 25 and 40 years old who had recovered from COVID-19. The sample was PBMCs or T cells enriched from blood (not recorded which). The chain combines TRBV9 with TRBJ1-6; TRBD1 matches at 10 bases. This chain's CDR3 is CASSVDLGTGVSPLHF. CDR3 bases: TGTGCCAGCAGCGTAGACCTCGGGACAGGGGTATCACCCCTCCACTTT.